This T cell receptor (beta chain) was recovered during a study of identical twins. The CDR3 has 17 residues. V gave up 3 bases and J gave up 1 base, with 18 bases separating them. CDR1 SNHLY and CDR2 FYNNEI come from the germline V gene. Ten or more counts support this clonotype. TCRdb itself ran the 5' RACE reads through MiXCR, one entry per CDR3 protein. Of about 340,000 distinct CDR3 sequences in the sample, over 9% were seen once. The sample was also reused in another study, on yellow fever vaccine responses in identical twins.

What was sequenced was CD8+ T cells sorted from blood. The receptor comes from a woman between 18 and 30 years old in good health. V usage is TRBV2 and J usage is TRBJ1-1; D is possibly TRBD1 (5 bases). The DNA for the CDR3 is TGTGCCAGCAGTGATAGCGCGGAGAGCGGGACGAACACTGAAGCTTTCTTT. Translated, it gives CASSDSAESGTNTEAFF.